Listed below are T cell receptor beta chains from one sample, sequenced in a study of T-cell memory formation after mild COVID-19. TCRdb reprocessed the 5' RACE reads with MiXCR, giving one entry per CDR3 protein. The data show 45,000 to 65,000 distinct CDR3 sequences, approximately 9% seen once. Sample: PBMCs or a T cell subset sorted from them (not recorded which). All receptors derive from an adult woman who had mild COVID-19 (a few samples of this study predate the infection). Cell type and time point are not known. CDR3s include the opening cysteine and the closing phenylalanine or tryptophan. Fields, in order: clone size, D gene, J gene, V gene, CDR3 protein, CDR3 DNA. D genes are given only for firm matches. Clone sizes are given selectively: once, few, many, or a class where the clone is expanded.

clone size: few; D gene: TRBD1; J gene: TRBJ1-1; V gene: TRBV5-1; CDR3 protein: CASSPRTGGGEAFF; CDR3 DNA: TGCGCCAGCAGCCCCAGGACAGGCGGGGGTGAAGCTTTCTTT
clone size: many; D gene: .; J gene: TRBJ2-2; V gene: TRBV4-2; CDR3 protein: CASGNPTFAGELFF; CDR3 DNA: TGTGCCAGCGGCAACCCGACGTTTGCCGGGGAGCTGTTTTTT
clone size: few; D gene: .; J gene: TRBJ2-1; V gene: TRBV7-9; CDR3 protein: CASSRDFTGEFF; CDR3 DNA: TGTGCCAGCAGTCGGGACTTCACAGGAGAGTTCTTC
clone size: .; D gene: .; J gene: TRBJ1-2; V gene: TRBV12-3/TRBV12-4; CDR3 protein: CASSLVQGRMRGYTF; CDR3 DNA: TGTGCCAGCAGTTTAGTCCAGGGGCGGATGCGTGGCTACACCTTC
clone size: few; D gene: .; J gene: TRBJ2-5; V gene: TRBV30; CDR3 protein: CAWSKGAGGETQYF; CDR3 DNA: TGTGCCTGGAGTAAAGGAGCAGGCGGAGAGACCCAGTACTTC
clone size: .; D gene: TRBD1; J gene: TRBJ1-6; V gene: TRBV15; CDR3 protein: CATTTGVNSPLHF; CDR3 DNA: TGTGCCACAACTACAGGGGTTAATTCACCCCTCCACTTT
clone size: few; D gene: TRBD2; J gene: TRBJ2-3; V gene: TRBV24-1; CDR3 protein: CATAEREGGRDTQYF; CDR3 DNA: TGTGCCACCGCAGAGCGGGAGGGCGGGAGAGATACGCAGTATTTT
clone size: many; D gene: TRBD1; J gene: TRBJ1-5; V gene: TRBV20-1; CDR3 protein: CSASPRGGAQPQHF; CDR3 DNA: TGCAGTGCTAGCCCCAGGGGGGGGGCTCAGCCCCAGCATTTT
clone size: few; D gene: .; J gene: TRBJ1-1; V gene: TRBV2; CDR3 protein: CASNQDRLNTEAFF; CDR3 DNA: TGTGCCAGCAATCAGGACCGGCTAAACACTGAAGCTTTCTTT
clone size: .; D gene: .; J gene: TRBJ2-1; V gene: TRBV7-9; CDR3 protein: CASSLVTVNEQFF; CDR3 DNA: TGTGCCAGCAGCTTAGTGACAGTTAATGAGCAGTTCTTC
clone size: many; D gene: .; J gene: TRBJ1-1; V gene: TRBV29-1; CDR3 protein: CSFQQGNTEAFF; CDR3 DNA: TGCAGCTTCCAACAGGGGAACACTGAAGCTTTCTTT
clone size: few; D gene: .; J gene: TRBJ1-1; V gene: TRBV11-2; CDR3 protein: CASSLEGVGAEAFF; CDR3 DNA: TGTGCCAGCAGCTTAGAGGGGGTCGGGGCTGAAGCTTTCTTT
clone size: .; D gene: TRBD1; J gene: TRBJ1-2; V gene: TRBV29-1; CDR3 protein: CSVLDTGTGGYGYTF; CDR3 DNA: TGCAGCGTTTTGGACACCGGGACAGGGGGATATGGCTACACCTTC
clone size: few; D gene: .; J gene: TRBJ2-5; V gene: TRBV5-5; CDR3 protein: CASSLIGKETQYF; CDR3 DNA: TGTGCCAGCAGCTTGATAGGGAAAGAGACCCAGTACTTC
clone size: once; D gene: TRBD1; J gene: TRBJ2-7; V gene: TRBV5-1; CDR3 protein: CASSLEGTADYEQYF; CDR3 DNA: TGCGCCAGCAGCTTGGAGGGGACAGCCGACTACGAGCAGTACTTC
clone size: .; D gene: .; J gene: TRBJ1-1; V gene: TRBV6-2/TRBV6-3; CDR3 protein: CASRERQYTEAFF; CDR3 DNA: TGTGCCAGCAGGGAACGGCAATACACTGAAGCTTTCTTT
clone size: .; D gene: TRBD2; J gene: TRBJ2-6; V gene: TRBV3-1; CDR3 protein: CASSQATRGGGVTF; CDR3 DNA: TGTGCCAGCAGCCAAGCGACCCGCGGGGGGGGTGTGACTTTC
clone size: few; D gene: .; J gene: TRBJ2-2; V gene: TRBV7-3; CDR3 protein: CASSRSQGSGELFF; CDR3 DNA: TGTGCCAGCAGCCGATCACAGGGCTCCGGGGAGCTGTTTTTT
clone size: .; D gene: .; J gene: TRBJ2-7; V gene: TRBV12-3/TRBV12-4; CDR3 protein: CASSLTDRYEQYF; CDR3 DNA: TGTGCCAGCAGTTTAACCGACAGATACGAGCAGTACTTC
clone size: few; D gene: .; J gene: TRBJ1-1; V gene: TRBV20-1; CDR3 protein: CSAMPRLNTEAFF; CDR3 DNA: TGCAGTGCTATGCCGCGGTTGAACACTGAAGCTTTCTTT
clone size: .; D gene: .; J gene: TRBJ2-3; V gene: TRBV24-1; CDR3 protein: CATSGPHTDTQYF; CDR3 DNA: TGTGCCACCAGTGGCCCCCACACAGATACGCAGTATTTT
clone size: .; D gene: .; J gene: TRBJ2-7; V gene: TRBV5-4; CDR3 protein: CASSLGGIRPGEQYF; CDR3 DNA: TGTGCCAGCAGCTTGGGAGGAATCCGTCCGGGCGAGCAGTACTTC
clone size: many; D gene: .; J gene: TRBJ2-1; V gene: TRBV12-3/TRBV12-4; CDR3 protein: CASSWGARGPANEQFF; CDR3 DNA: TGTGCCAGCAGTTGGGGGGCGAGGGGGCCGGCCAATGAGCAGTTCTTC
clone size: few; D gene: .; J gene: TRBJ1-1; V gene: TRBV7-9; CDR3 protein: CASSLAQGSSNTEAFF; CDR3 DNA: TGTGCCAGCAGCTTAGCGCAGGGCAGCTCGAACACTGAAGCTTTCTTT
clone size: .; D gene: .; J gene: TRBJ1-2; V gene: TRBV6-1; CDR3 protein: CASSESGRNLRGYTF; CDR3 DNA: TGTGCCAGCAGTGAATCCGGGCGTAACCTCAGAGGCTACACCTTC
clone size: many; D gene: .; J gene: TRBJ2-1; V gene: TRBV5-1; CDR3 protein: CASSLENEQFF; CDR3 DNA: TGCGCCAGCAGCCTGGAGAATGAGCAGTTCTTC
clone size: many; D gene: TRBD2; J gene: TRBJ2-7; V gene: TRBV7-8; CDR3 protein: CASSLYSGGGNSYEQYF; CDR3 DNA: TGTGCCAGCAGCTTGTACTCGGGCGGGGGGAACTCCTACGAGCAGTACTTC
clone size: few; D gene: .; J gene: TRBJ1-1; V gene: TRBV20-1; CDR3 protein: CSGRMNTEAFF; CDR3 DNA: TGCAGCGGTCGTATGAACACTGAAGCTTTCTTT
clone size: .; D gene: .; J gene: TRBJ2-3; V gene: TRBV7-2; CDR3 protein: CASSYRRGGGPSDTQYF; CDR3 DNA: TGTGCCAGCAGCTACCGTAGGGGGGGAGGGCCGTCAGATACGCAGTATTTT
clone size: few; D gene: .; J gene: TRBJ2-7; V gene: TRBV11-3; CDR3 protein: CASSLGEAYEQYF; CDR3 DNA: TGTGCCAGCAGCTTAGGGGAGGCCTACGAGCAGTACTTC
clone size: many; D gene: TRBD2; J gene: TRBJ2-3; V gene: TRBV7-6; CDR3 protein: CASSFRAGGYDTQYF; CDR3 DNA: TGTGCCAGCAGCTTCAGAGCGGGAGGTTACGATACGCAGTATTTT
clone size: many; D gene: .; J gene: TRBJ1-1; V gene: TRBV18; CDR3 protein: CASSPIPQNTEAFF; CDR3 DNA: TGTGCCAGCTCACCTATCCCCCAGAACACTGAAGCTTTCTTT
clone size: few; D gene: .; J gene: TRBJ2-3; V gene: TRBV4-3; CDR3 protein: CASSHGKDGTDTQYF; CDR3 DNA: TGCGCCAGCAGCCACGGCAAGGATGGCACAGATACGCAGTATTTT
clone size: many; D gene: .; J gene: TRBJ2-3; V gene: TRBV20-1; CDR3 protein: CSARLGGIDTQYF; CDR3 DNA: TGCAGTGCCCGCTTGGGGGGTATAGATACGCAGTATTTT
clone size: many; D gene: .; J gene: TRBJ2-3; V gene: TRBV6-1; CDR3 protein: CASRYDTQYF; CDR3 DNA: TGTGCCAGCAGATATGATACGCAGTATTTT
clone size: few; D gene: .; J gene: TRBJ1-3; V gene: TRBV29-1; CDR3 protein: CSARRQEHSGNTIYF; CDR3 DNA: TGCAGCGCCCGTCGGCAGGAACACTCTGGAAACACCATATATTTT
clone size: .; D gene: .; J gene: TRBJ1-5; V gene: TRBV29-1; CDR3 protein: CSVGGGPGHQPQHF; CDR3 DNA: TGCAGCGTGGGTGGGGGGCCAGGCCATCAGCCCCAGCATTTT
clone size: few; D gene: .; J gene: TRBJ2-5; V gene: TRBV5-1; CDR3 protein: CASSSQGIQETQYF; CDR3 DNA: TGCGCCAGCAGCTCTCAGGGGATTCAAGAGACCCAGTACTTC
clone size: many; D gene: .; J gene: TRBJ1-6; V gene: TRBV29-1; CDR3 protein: CSVRDLNSPLHF; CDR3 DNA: TGCAGCGTACGGGACTTAAATTCACCCCTCCACTTT
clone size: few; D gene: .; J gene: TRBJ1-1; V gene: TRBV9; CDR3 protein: CASSIRGNENTEAFF; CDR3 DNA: TGTGCCAGCAGCATCAGGGGAAACGAGAACACTGAAGCTTTCTTT
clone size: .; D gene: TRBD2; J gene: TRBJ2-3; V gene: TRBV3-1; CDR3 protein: CASSPSSGSTDTQYF; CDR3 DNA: TGTGCCAGCAGCCCGTCTAGCGGGAGCACAGATACGCAGTATTTT
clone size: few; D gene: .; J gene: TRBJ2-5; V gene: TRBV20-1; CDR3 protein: CSASRGTQTQYF; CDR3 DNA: TGCAGTGCTAGTAGAGGCACGCAGACCCAGTACTTC
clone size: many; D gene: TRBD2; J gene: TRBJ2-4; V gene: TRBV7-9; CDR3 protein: CASSFPGLAGVDIQYF; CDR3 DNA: TGTGCCAGCAGCTTTCCGGGACTAGCGGGAGTTGACATTCAGTACTTC
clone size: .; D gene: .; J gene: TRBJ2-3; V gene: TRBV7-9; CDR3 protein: CASSFAGHTDTQYF; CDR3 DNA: TGTGCCAGCAGCTTTGCGGGACACACAGATACGCAGTATTTT
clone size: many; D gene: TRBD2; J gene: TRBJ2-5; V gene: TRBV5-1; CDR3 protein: CASSTRTSGSSETQYF; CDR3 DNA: TGCGCCAGCAGCACCAGGACTAGCGGGAGTTCAGAGACCCAGTACTTC
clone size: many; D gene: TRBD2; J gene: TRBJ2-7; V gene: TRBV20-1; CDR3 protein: CSARETSDYEQYF; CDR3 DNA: TGCAGTGCTAGGGAGACTAGCGACTACGAGCAGTACTTC
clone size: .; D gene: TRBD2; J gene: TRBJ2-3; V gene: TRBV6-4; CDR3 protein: CASSDGRATDTQYF; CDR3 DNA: TGTGCCAGCAGTGACGGGAGGGCCACCGATACGCAGTATTTT
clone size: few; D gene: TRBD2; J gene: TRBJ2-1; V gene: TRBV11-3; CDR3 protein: CASSLVGLGSYNEQFF; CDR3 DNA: TGTGCCAGCAGCTTAGTGGGACTAGGGTCTTACAATGAGCAGTTCTTC
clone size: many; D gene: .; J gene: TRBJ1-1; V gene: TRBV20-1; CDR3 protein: CSARDAAGVNTEAFF; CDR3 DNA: TGCAGTGCTAGAGATGCGGCAGGAGTGAACACTGAAGCTTTCTTT
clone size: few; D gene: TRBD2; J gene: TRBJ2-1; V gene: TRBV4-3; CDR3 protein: CASSLGLSSYNEQFF; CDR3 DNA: TGCGCCAGCAGCCTGGGACTAAGCTCCTACAATGAGCAGTTCTTC
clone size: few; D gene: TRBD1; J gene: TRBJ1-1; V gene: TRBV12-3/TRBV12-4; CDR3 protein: CASSRQGLTEAFF; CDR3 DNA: TGTGCCAGCAGTCGACAGGGTCTCACTGAAGCTTTCTTT
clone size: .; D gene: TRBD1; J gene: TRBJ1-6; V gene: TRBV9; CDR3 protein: CASSATTGGGSPLHF; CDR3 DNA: TGTGCCAGCAGCGCGACGACAGGGGGTGGTTCACCCCTCCACTTT
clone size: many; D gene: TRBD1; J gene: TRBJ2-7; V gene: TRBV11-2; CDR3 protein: CASSFGQGYEQYF; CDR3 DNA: TGTGCCAGCAGCTTTGGACAGGGCTACGAGCAGTACTTC
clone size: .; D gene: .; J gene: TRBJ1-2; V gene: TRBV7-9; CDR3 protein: CASSLGDVYGYTF; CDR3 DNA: TGTGCCAGCAGCTTAGGAGACGTATATGGCTACACCTTC
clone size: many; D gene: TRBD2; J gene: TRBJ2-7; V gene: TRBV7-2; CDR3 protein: CASSALAGVLEQYF; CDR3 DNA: TGTGCCAGCAGCGCATTGGCGGGAGTGCTAGAGCAGTACTTC